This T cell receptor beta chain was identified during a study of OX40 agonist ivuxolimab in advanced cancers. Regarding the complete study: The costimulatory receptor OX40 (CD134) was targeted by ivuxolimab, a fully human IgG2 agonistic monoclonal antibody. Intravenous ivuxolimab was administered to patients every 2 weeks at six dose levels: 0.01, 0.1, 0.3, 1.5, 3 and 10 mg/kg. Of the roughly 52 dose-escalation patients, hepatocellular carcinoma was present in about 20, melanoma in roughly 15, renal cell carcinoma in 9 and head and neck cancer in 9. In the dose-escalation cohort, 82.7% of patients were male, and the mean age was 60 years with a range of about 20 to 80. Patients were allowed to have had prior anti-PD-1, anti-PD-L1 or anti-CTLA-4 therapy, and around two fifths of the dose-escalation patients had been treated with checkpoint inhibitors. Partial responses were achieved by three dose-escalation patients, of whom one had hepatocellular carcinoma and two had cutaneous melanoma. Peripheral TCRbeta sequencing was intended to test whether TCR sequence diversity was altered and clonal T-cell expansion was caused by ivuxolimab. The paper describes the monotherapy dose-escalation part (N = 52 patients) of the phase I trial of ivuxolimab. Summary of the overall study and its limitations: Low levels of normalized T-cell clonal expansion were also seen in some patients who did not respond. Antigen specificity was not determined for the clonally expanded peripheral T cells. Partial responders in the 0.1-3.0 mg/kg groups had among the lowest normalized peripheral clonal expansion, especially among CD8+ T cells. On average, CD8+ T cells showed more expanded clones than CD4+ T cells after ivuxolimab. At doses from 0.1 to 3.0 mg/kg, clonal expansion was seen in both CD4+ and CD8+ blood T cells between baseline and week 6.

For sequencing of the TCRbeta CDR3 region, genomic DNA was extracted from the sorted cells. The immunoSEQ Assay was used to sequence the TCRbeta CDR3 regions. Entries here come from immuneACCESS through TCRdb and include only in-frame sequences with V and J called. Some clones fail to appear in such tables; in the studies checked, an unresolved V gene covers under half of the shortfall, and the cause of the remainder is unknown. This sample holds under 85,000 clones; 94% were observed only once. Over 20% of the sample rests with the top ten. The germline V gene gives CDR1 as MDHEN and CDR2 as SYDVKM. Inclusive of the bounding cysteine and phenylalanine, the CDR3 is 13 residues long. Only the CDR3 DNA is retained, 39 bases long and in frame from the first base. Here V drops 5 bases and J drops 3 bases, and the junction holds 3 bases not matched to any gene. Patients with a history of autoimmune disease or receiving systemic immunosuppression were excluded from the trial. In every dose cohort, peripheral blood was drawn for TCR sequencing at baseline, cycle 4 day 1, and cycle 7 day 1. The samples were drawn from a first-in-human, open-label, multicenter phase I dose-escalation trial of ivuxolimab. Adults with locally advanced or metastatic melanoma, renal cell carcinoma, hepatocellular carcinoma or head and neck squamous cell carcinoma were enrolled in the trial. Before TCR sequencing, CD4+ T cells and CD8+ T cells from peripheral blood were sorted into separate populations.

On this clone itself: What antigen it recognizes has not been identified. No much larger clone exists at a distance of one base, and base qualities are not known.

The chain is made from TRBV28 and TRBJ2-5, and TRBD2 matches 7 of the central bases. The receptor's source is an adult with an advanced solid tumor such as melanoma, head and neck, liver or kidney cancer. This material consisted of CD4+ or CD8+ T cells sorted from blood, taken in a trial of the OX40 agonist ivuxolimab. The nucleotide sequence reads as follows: TGTGCCAGCAGTGGGGCGGGAGAAGAGACCCAGTACTTC. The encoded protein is CASSGAGEETQYF.